The clone carrying this T cell receptor (beta chain) has a single count. The sample originates from a study of cytotoxic CD8 clonotypes in ibrutinib-treated CLL. TCRdb keeps only in-frame clones here, not all; method: immunoSEQ multiplex PCR. This sample has 20,000 to 30,000 clones, with 68% found just once. Trimming at V came to 3 bases and at J to 1 base, leaving 9 bases not matched to a gene. CDR3 length: 17 residues. Germline V gene sequence: CDR1 LNHDA, CDR2 SQIVND (reference sequence). The V gene is TRBV19, the J gene TRBJ1-1, with 9 bases matching TRBD1. This material consisted of PBMCs, taken after 24 months of ibrutinib treatment. The receptor's source is a human donor with chronic lymphocytic leukemia. CDR3 sequence: CASSMGDRVYWNTEAFF. The CDR3 DNA sequence: TGTGCCAGTAGTATGGGGGACAGGGTATATTGGAACACTGAAGCTTTCTTT. Full variable domain (remainder filled in from reference TRBV19 and TRBJ1-1): DGGITQSPKYLFRKEGQNVTLSCEQNLNHDAMYWYRQDPGQGLRLIYYSQIVNDFQKGDIAEGYSVSREKKESFPLTVTSAQKNPTAFYLCASSMGDRVYWNTEAFFGQGTRLTVV.